The 21 T cell receptor beta chains below come from one sample, sequenced in a study of cytomegalovirus exposure and HLA in healthy donors. The primer mix had 60 Vbeta and 13 Jbeta primers. Clones were read by immunoSEQ multiplex PCR, and TCRdb kept only the in-frame ones, dropping some. The sample records under 250,000 clones, over 65% being singletons. The sample was PBMCs. These receptors came from a man aged 18 to 29 in good health and CMV-seronegative.

This clone was detected only once. The chain links TRBV7-2 to TRBJ1-1, with TRBD1 matching over 7 bases. CDR1 is SGHTA and CDR2 is FQGNSA in the germline V gene. The CDR3 length is 13 residues. After removal of 5 bases from V and 2 bases from J, the junction contained 2 bases not matched to a gene. CDR3 DNA sequence: TGTGCCAGCAGCCGACAGGGAAACACTGAAGCTTTCTTT. Translation gives CASSRQGNTEAFF.

The chain couples TRBV2 to TRBJ1-5, with D hard to call. This CDR3 is built from 14 residues. V gave up 7 bases and J gave up 1 base, with 11 bases separating them. Germline loops: CDR1 SNHLY, CDR2 FYNNEI. CDR3 in DNA: TGTGCCAGCAAAGTCGGGTCGAGCAATCAGCCCCAGCATTTT. Amino acid sequence: CASKVGSSNQPQHF.

The chain links TRBV7-2 to TRBJ2-7, with D tentatively TRBD2 (6 bases). The CDR3 totals 13 residues. Germline assignment: CDR1 SGHTA and CDR2 FQGNSA. The V end lost 5 bases, the J end lost 5 bases, and 13 bases lay between the germline ends. As DNA, the CDR3 is TGTGCCAGCAGCCAAAGGACGGGGGACGAGCAGTACTTC. This sequence encodes CASSQRTGDEQYF.

A word on this clone: A junction boundary mismatches the germline segment, possibly from a read error. The rearrangement links TRBV7-7 to TRBJ2-7; unclear D gene. Germline values: CDR1 SSHAT, CDR2 FNYEAQ (reference sequence). The CDR3 is made up of 13 amino acids. The CDR3 region is CASSASATHEQYF. The CDR3 bases are TGTGCTAGCAGCGCCAGCGCGACCCACGAGCAGTACTTC.

The table lists this clone with a few counts. The V gene is TRBV27, the J gene TRBJ1-4; 7 bases match TRBD1. The ends lost 5 bases at V and 4 bases at J; junction bases unmatched: 7. CDR3 size: 15 residues. Per germline, CDR1 MNHEY and CDR2 SMNVEV (reference sequence). The CDR3 DNA follows: TGTGCCAGCAGTGTAAACGGACAGGTTAATGAAAAACTGTTTTTT. The encoded protein is CASSVNGQVNEKLFF.

The chain is built from TRBV5-1 and TRBJ2-7; TRBD2 matches at 13 bases. The CDR3 sequence is 17 residues long. Trimming cost V 5 bases and J 1 base; bases outside gene matches: 9. Germline loops: CDR1 SGHRS, CDR2 YFSETQ. CDR3 bases: TGCGCCAGCAGTTTCGGACTAGCGGGAGCTTGGTCCTACGAGCAGTACTTC. Translation: CASSFGLAGAWSYEQYF.

The chain recombines TRBV25-1 with TRBJ1-2, with 7 bases lining up with TRBD1. Germline trimming cut 7 bases from V and 8 bases from J; bases unmatched to any gene: 13. Germline V gene sequence: CDR1 MGHDK, CDR2 SYGVNS. The CDR3 is 14 amino acids. The CDR3 DNA follows: TGTGCCAGCATGGGACAGTCCCTTCGTGCGGGCTACACCTTC. Translated, it gives CASMGQSLRAGYTF.

The V call is TRBV19, the J call TRBJ2-7; D is uncertain. CDR1 and CDR2 (germline): LNHDA, SQIVND (reference sequence). There are 13 residues in the CDR3. The V gene lost 6 bases and the J gene lost 0 bases, with 9 bases spanning the gap. The chain's CDR3 is CASRAESSYEQYF. The CDR3 bases are TGTGCCAGTAGGGCCGAAAGCTCCTACGAGCAGTACTTC.

The chain links TRBV2 to TRBJ1-2; D possibly corresponds to TRBD1 (5 bases). Germline-derived CDR1 and CDR2 are SNHLY and FYNNEI. V was pared by 2 bases and J by 2 bases, with 12 bases between. The CDR3 loop spans 15 amino acids. CDR3 residues: CASSEQGSFNYGYTF. In DNA, the CDR3 is TGTGCCAGCAGTGAACAGGGCTCCTTCAACTATGGCTACACCTTC.

The chain links TRBV7-8 to TRBJ1-2; 8 positions agree with TRBD1. With 3 bases clipped from V and 3 bases from J, the junction kept 6 bases outside the gene matches. CDR3 length: 15 residues. The germline CDR1 and CDR2 sequences are SGHVS and FQNEAQ. In DNA form, the CDR3 reads TGTGCCAGCAGCTTGGTGGCAGGGGGCGACTATGGCTACACCTTC. It is translated as CASSLVAGGDYGYTF.

This clone was found a few times. The V call is TRBV6-5, the J call TRBJ2-1; 9 nucleotides match TRBD1. The CDR3 has 15 residues. Trimming at V came to 5 bases and at J to 5 bases, leaving 7 bases not matched to a gene. Per germline, CDR1 MNHEY and CDR2 SVGAGI. The CDR3: CASSPGTGTNNEQFF. CDR3 nucleotide sequence: TGTGCCAGCAGTCCCGGGACAGGGACTAACAATGAGCAGTTCTTC.

The CDR3 DNA reads as TGTGCCAGAGGAGAACAGGGAGCCACCATATATTTT. It translates to CARGEQGATIYF. The chain employs TRBV2 and TRBJ1-3, with D perhaps TRBD1 (6 bases). In germline, CDR1 is SNHLY, CDR2 FYNNEI. The CDR3 consists of 12 residues. The V and J ends lost 9 bases and 9 bases respectively, with 15 bases between them.

The CDR3 here is CASSLDSYYEQYF. Written as DNA, the CDR3 is TGCGCCAGCAGCCTGGACAGTTACTACGAGCAGTACTTC. This chain links TRBV10-1 with TRBJ2-7, with a weak D call TRBD1 (6 bases). CDR3 length equals 13 residues. Per the germline V gene, CDR1 is WNHNN and CDR2 is SYGVQD (reference sequence). V shed 6 bases and J shed 3 bases, with 12 bases lying between them.

The chain employs TRBV28 and TRBJ1-2; 8 nucleotides agree with TRBD1. Germline values: CDR1 MDHEN, CDR2 SYDVKM. The CDR3 is made up of 17 amino acids. V dropped 2 bases and J dropped 5; count of bases not matched to a gene: 13. This CDR3 is CASSLIGLTGVGYGYTF. CDR3 DNA: TGTGCCAGCAGTTTAATCGGCCTGACAGGGGTTGGATATGGCTACACCTTC.

This chain links TRBV7-9 with TRBJ2-7; 14 positions agree with TRBD2. The CDR3 loop spans 17 amino acids. V was pared by 5 bases and J by 0 bases, with 6 bases of the junction left unmatched. Germline CDR1 reads SEHNR; CDR2 reads FQNEAQ (reference sequence). Written as DNA, the CDR3 is TGTGCCAGCAGCCGGACTGGGACTAGCGGGAGCTCCTACGAGCAGTACTTC. It specifies CASSRTGTSGSSYEQYF. Filled out from reference TRBV7-9 and TRBJ2-7, the complete variable domain reads DTGVSQNPRHKITKRGQNVTFRCDPISEHNRLYWYRQTLGQGPEFLTYFQNEAQLEKSRLLSDRFSAERPKGSFSTLEIQRTEQGDSAMYLCASSRTGTSGSSYEQYFGPGTRLTVT.

The rearrangement joins TRBV7-8 to TRBJ2-4; 7 bases fit TRBD1. The V gene's germline CDR1 is SGHVS and CDR2 FQNEAQ. This CDR3 region has 15 residues. Trimming removed 5 bases from V and 2 bases from J; junction bases left unmatched: 6. The CDR3 DNA reads as TGTGCCAGCAGCAACCGACAGGGTACCAAAAACATTCAGTACTTC. It codes for CASSNRQGTKNIQYF.

The chain recombines TRBV5-1 with TRBJ1-2; a possible D gene is TRBD1 (6 bases). Trimming took off 3 bases at V and 4 bases at J, with 13 bases between the two ends. CDR1 is SGHRS and CDR2 is YFSETQ in the germline V gene. This CDR3 has 14 amino acids. The CDR3 reads CASSSGQPFYGYTF. Here the CDR3 DNA reads TGCGCCAGCAGCTCCGGACAGCCTTTCTATGGCTACACCTTC.

This chain connects TRBV7-9 to TRBJ1-1; 9 nucleotides line up with TRBD1. The CDR3 is made up of 14 amino acids. V trimming: 6 bases; J trimming: 3 bases; junction bases outside the gene matches: 5. In germline, CDR1 is SEHNR, CDR2 FQNEAQ (reference sequence). DNA for the CDR3: TGTGCCAGCAGACATGACAGGGGGGACACTGAAGCTTTCTTT. Translating gives CASRHDRGDTEAFF.

V and J are TRBV7-8 and TRBJ2-3, with D maybe TRBD2 (5 bases). The CDR3 is 14 residues long. Germline V gene sequence: CDR1 SGHVS, CDR2 FQNEAQ. Trimming left V 2 bases short and J 6 bases short, with 12 bases between. CDR3 in DNA: TGTGCCAGCAGCTTACCCGGGGATTTGGATACGCAGTATTTT. Translated, it gives CASSLPGDLDTQYF.

The V call is TRBV15, the J call TRBJ2-7; 11 bases are a match to TRBD1. Trimming took 5 bases from V and 5 from J; bases not matched to a gene: 8. This CDR3 has 15 amino acids. Germline CDR1 LNHNV, CDR2 YYDKDF (reference sequence). CDR3 sequence reads: CATSGQGARGDEQYF. As DNA, the CDR3 is TGTGCCACCAGCGGACAGGGGGCTCGGGGCGACGAGCAGTACTTC.

The chain has TRBV27 and TRBJ1-1, with TRBD1 matching 9 bases. The CDR3 runs 16 residues. Trimming at V came to 10 bases and at J to 10 bases, leaving 22 bases not matched to a gene. Germline V CDR1 and CDR2: MNHEY, SMNVEV (reference sequence). The CDR3 DNA follows: TGTGCCACTTCGAGCTACGTACAGGGGGCAAATCGTGGAGCTTTCTTT. Amino acids: CATSSYVQGANRGAFF.